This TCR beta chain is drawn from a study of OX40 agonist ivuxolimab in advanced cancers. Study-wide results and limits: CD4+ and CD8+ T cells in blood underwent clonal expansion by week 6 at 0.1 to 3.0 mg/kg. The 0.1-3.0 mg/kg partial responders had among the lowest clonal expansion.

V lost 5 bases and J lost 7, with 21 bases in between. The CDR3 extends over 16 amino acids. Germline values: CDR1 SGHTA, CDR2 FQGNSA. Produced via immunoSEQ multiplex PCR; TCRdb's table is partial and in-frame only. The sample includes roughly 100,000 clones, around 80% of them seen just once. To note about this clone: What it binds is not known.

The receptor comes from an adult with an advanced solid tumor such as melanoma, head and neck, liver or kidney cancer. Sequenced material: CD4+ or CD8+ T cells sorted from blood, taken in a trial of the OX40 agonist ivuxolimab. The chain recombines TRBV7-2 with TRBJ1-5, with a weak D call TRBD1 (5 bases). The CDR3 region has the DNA TGTGCCAGCAGCCTCAGCGGGGACGGTTGGGGACAGCCCCAGCATTTT. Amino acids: CASSLSGDGWGQPQHF.